This T cell receptor (beta chain) is drawn from a study of cytomegalovirus exposure and HLA in healthy donors. Overall study findings and caveats: In a later analysis, HLA-C alleles had the fewest associated TCRs, DRB1 alleles the most. The authors later found most CMV-associated TCR beta chains appeared HLA-restricted.

Worth noting for this clone: Its antigen is as yet unknown. Other DNA variants within this sample encode the same CDR3.

Germline V gene sequence: CDR1 MDHEN, CDR2 SYDVKM. The CDR3 totals 15 residues. V lost 7 bases to trimming and J lost 0 bases; unmatched junction nucleotides: 5. 60 Vbeta and 13 Jbeta primers were used in PCR. Assay: immunoSEQ multiplex PCR; the TCRdb copy retains only in-frame clones and omits some. Of 98,000 or so clones in the sample, over 9% were seen once. Material for sequencing was PBMCs. V usage is TRBV28 and J usage is TRBJ2-1, with TRBD2 identical over 8 bases. This sequence originates from a man aged 40-49 years in good health and CMV-seropositive. In DNA, the CDR3 is TGTGCCAGCAACCCCAGCGGGAGCTCCTACAATGAGCAGTTCTTC. Translated, it gives CASNPSGSSYNEQFF.